A selection of T cell receptor beta chains follows, all from one sample in a study of control samples from healthy donors and cancer patients. This table comes from immunoSEQ multiplex PCR, and its TCRdb copy is limited to in-frame clones, with some not included. This sample has 150,000 to 200,000 clones, with around 91% found just once. Sequenced input: blood. The receptor set was obtained from a woman aged 30 to 39 in good health. Each CDR3 is given with its conserved first and last residue. The D gene is left open where the match is weak. The size of a clone is reported for some rows only, either as once, few or many, or as a class for expanded clones.

d_call clone_size j_call v_call cdr3_nt cdr3_aa
TRBD1 - TRBJ1-2 TRBV18 TGTGCCAGCTCACCACCGGGACAGGGGTACTATGGCTACACCTTC CASSPPGQGYYGYTF
- once TRBJ1-6 TRBV10-3 TGTGCCATCAGGGGACCGGATAATTCACCCCTCCACTTT CAIRGPDNSPLHF
- - TRBJ1-2 TRBV28 TGTGCCAGCAGTTTACGGGGCAACTATGGCTACACCTTC CASSLRGNYGYTF
- - TRBJ2-1 TRBV7-3 TGTGCCAGCAGCTTAGAGCGTGAGCAGTTCTTC CASSLEREQFF
TRBD1 - TRBJ1-1 TRBV7-3 TGTGCCAGCAGCTTAGGGACAGGCATGAACACTGAAGCTTTCTTT CASSLGTGMNTEAFF
TRBD2 - TRBJ2-7 TRBV5-1 TGCGCCAGCAGCCCAGCGGGAGCCTACGAGCAGTACTTC CASSPAGAYEQYF
- - TRBJ2-1 TRBV18 TGTGCCAGCTCACCACTAGCGAGCTCCTACAATGAGCAGTTCTTC CASSPLASSYNEQFF
- - TRBJ1-2 TRBV11-2 TGTGCCAGCAGCCCCCAGGGTTATGGCTACACCTTC CASSPQGYGYTF
TRBD2 - TRBJ2-7 TRBV18 TGTGCCAGCTCCGGACTAGCGGGAGAATACGAGCAGTACTTC CASSGLAGEYEQYF
TRBD2 few TRBJ2-2 TRBV7-9 TGTGCCAGCAGCTTAGCGAGACTAGCGGGGGTTGCGAACACCGGGGAGCTGTTTTTT CASSLARLAGVANTGELFF
- - TRBJ2-7 TRBV2 TGTGCCAGCAGGGGGGTAGGGGGGCCCTACGAGCAGTACTTC CASRGVGGPYEQYF
TRBD2 - TRBJ2-7 TRBV7-6 TGTGCCAGCAGCTTAGCGGGACTAGTGGGTGAGCAGTACTTC CASSLAGLVGEQYF
- - TRBJ2-7 TRBV4-3 TGCGCCAGCAGCCAAGTCGTTTCCTACGAGCAGTACTTC CASSQVVSYEQYF
- - TRBJ1-1 TRBV5-6 TGTGCCAGCAGCTTGGGCGGGAGGGGCACTGAAGCTTTCTTT CASSLGGRGTEAFF
TRBD1 - TRBJ1-4 TRBV28 TGTGCCAGCAGTTTCTCCGGGACAGCTAATGAAAAACTGTTTTTT CASSFSGTANEKLFF
TRBD2 - TRBJ2-1 TRBV18 TGTGCCAGCTCAGGACTAGCGGGAGTGGATGAGCAGTTCTTC CASSGLAGVDEQFF
- once TRBJ1-1 TRBV7-9 TGTGCCAGCAGCTTAGTTCTGGGCCCGAACACTGAAGCTTTCTTT CASSLVLGPNTEAFF
- - TRBJ1-2 TRBV6-1 TGTGCCAGCAGTGAAGACGGGCGCGGCTATGGCTACACCTTC CASSEDGRGYGYTF
TRBD2 - TRBJ2-7 TRBV15 TGTGCCACCAGCGCCCAGACTAGCGGGGGGGCCTCCTACGAGCAGTACTTC CATSAQTSGGASYEQYF
- once TRBJ1-1 TRBV12-3/TRBV12-4 TGTGCCAGCAGTTTGTCCCAGAACACTGAAGCTTTCTTT CASSLSQNTEAFF
TRBD1 - TRBJ2-5 TRBV5-1 TGCGCCAGCAGCTCGACAGGGATGGGAGAGACCCAGTACTTC CASSSTGMGETQYF
- - TRBJ2-5 TRBV7-3 TGTGCCAGCAGCTTGTATCAGGGGGAGACCCAGTACTTC CASSLYQGETQYF
TRBD2 - TRBJ2-3 TRBV14 TGTGCCAGCAGCCAAGATGGGGGGGTCTCCACAGATACGCAGTATTTT CASSQDGGVSTDTQYF
- once TRBJ2-6 TRBV5-1 TGCGCCAGCAGCTTGGCCTGGGCTGGGGCCAACGTCCTGACTTTC CASSLAWAGANVLTF
- - TRBJ2-7 TRBV11-2 TGTGCCAGCAGCTTAGCGGTTTATTCCTACGAGCAGTACTTC CASSLAVYSYEQYF
TRBD1 - TRBJ2-7 TRBV6-1 TGTGCCAGCAGTGAAGGGGGGACAGGGGGCTACGAGCAGTACTTC CASSEGGTGGYEQYF
TRBD2 - TRBJ2-7 TRBV4-3 TGCGCCAGCAGCCAAGGTCGGCTAGCGGGAATGGGGGAGCAGTACTTC CASSQGRLAGMGEQYF